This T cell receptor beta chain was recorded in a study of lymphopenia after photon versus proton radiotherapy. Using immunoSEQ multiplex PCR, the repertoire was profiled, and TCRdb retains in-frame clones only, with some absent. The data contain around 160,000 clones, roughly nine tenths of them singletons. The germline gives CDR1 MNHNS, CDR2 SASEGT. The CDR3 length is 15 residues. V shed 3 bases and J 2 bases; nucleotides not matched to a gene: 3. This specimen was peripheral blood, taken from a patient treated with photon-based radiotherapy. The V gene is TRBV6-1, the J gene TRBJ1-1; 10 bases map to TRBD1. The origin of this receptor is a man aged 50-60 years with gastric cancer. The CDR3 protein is CASSDPTGGNTEAFF. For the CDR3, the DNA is TGTGCCAGCAGTGACCCGACAGGGGGCAACACTGAAGCTTTCTTT.